The source of this TCR beta chain is a study of blood T cell repertoires in COVID-19 (dated by TCRdb to the early 2020s). General notes on the study: Samples from collaborators originated in the United States, Italy and Spain and spanned both the acute and convalescent phases of COVID-19. The prospective study material was composed of cDNA or gDNA derived from T cells, B-cell-depleted T cells, or PBMCs. The dataset comprised deeply sampled blood TCRbeta repertoires from subjects exposed to, actively infected with, or recovered from COVID-19. A freely available public database, intended as a resource for researchers studying the immune response to SARS-CoV-2, is where the repertoires were released. The samples were drawn from two sources: the first 160 participants of the ongoing ImmuneRACE study, and over 1,000 subjects contributed by 6 global collaborators. Sample metadata almost always included a de-identified subject ID, COVID-19 status, age in years and sex. Where available, HLA class I and class II types were taken from metadata supplied by the sample provider and were not determined by assay-based typing. Findings and caveats that apply to the study as a whole: The amount of clinical and demographic metadata varied by source and participant and was provided uncurated.

With regard to this clone: Its antigen is still unknown. No base-level quality is on record; no much larger clone is a single base apart.

The immunoSEQ Assay, a bias-controlled multiplex PCR, was used to amplify TCRbeta CDR3 regions from genomic DNA. As for the authors' bioinformatics: Nucleated cell counts per sample were estimated from amplification of reference gene primers within the assay. Sequence reads were collapsed and filtered to measure the absolute abundance of every unique TCRbeta CDR3 rearrangement. For each sample, productive Simpson clonality was calculated as the square root of Simpson's diversity index over productive rearrangements. This is the immuneACCESS table as TCRdb keeps it, with only in-frame sequences that have V and J called. A part of the clones is gone; compared with another copy, unresolved V genes explain less than half, and the rest is unexplained. The V and J calls and clone size come from that table; D and trimming were worked out from the DNA. This sample has roughly 400,000 clones in its table, and roughly 88% of those were observed once. The ten largest account for around 2% of the sample.

Participants in the prospective study were aged roughly 18 to 100 years, lived in some 24 United States geographic areas, and enrolled through a virtual design. Cohort assignment in the prospective study relied on participant-reported clinical history from a screening survey and a study questionnaire. In the prospective study, whole blood, serum and a nasopharyngeal or oropharyngeal swab were collected from each participant by mobile phlebotomists. Over an approximately 2-month period, participants in the prospective study had the option of providing additional blood draws and questionnaires. Prospective study blood samples were shipped either frozen or at room temperature before DNA extraction. CDR1 SEHNR and CDR2 FQNEAQ are derived from the germline V gene (reference sequence). The V and J ends are trimmed by 1 base and 4 bases, leaving 10 bases between them. The CDR3 starts with the cysteine, ends with the phenylalanine, and has 14 residues. Only CDR3 DNA is held: 42 bases, read in frame from base 1.

The clonotype was recovered from a woman aged 40-49 years with acute COVID-19. Sequencing used PBMCs or T cells enriched from blood (not recorded which). The chain is assembled from TRBV7-9 and TRBJ1-2; the D gene lacks a confident call. The CDR3 sequence is CASSLGAGGYGYTF. The DNA sequence is TGTGCCAGCAGCTTAGGGGCCGGTGGCTATGGCTACACCTTC.